This T cell receptor beta chain was sequenced in a study of shared clonotypes between healthy human individuals. The CDR3 extends over 12 amino acids. CDR1 is WNHNN, CDR2 SYGVQD, per germline (reference sequence). With 6 bases removed from V and 4 bases from J, the gap between germline ends came to 10 bases. TCRdb's table, derived via immunoSEQ multiplex PCR, lists solely in-frame clones and lacks some. Among approximately 350,000 clones listed, less than 85% were seen once. General study points: Against clonotypes common to all four donors, non-shared ones had lower generation probabilities.

Points on this clone: Its antigen is unknown.

This TCR was recovered from a man aged 30-40 years in good health. V usage is TRBV10-1 and J usage is TRBJ2-7; D unclear. Sample: memory CD4+ T cells sorted from blood. As to subset: CD45RA-negative fraction. The CDR3 nucleotides are TGCGCCAGCAGAGACCCTCCTTACGAGCAGTACTTC. Translating gives CASRDPPYEQYF.